The 26 T cell receptor beta chains given below trace back to one sample, sequenced in a study of blood T cell repertoires in COVID-19. Clones were read by immunoSEQ multiplex PCR, and TCRdb kept only the in-frame ones, dropping some. The sample lists over 150,000 clones; 82% were seen once. Sequences were obtained from peripheral blood. All receptors derive from a woman of 80 years or more with active or convalescent COVID-19.

The chain has TRBV7-8 and TRBJ2-5; D possibly corresponds to TRBD1 (6 bases). The V gene lost 5 bases and the J gene lost 1 base, with 20 bases spanning the gap. The CDR3 contains 17 residues. The germline CDR1 and CDR2 sequences are SGHVS and FQNEAQ. The CDR3 nucleotides are TGTGCCAGCAGCCCCCCCCGGGACATCTCTACCCAAGAGACCCAGTACTTC. As protein: CASSPPRDISTQETQYF.

CDR3 DNA sequence: TGTGCCAGCAGTCAGGGACTAGCGGGAGGGCGGGAGACCCAGTACTTC. Its protein product is CASSQGLAGGRETQYF. The chain recombines TRBV6-2 or TRBV6-3 with TRBJ2-5, with TRBD2 matching 16 bases. Germline V CDR1 and CDR2: MNHEY, SVGEGT. After removal of 5 bases from V and 5 bases from J, the junction contained 5 bases not matched to a gene. This CDR3 contains 16 residues.

The rearrangement joins TRBV6-5 to TRBJ1-2, with D possibly matching TRBD1 (5 bases). CDR3 size: 14 residues. CDR1 and CDR2 from the germline V gene are MNHEY and SVGAGI. The V gene lost 6 bases and the J gene lost 3 bases, with 14 bases spanning the gap. The CDR3 nucleotides read TGTGCCAGCAGGGGTCTGGGGCAACACTATGGCTACACCTTC. Its translation is CASRGLGQHYGYTF.

This rearrangement joins TRBV27 to TRBJ2-2, with D possibly being TRBD2 (5 bases). The germline V gene has CDR1 MNHEY and CDR2 SMNVEV (reference sequence). The CDR3 extends over 13 amino acids. Trimming cost V 4 bases and J 7 bases, with 10 bases left between them. The chain's CDR3 is CASSSIEGGELFF. The CDR3, as DNA: TGTGCCAGCAGTTCCATCGAGGGCGGGGAGCTGTTTTTT.

The rearrangement joins TRBV27 to TRBJ2-3, with a possible D match to TRBD2 (5 bases). The germline gives CDR1 MNHEY, CDR2 SMNVEV (reference sequence). With 5 bases removed from V and 6 bases from J, the gap between germline ends came to 15 bases. The CDR3 covers 14 residues. CDR3 in DNA: TGTGCCAGCAGTCGGCGGGCAATCGGGGATACGCAGTATTTT. Translation: CASSRRAIGDTQYF.

The chain recombines TRBV20-1 with TRBJ2-7; 9 bases agree with TRBD1. Germline CDR1 reads DFQATT; CDR2 reads SNEGSKA (reference sequence). This CDR3 has 15 amino acids. The V gene end was trimmed by 3 bases and the J gene end by 3 bases; junction bases not matched to a gene: 9. CDR3 coding DNA: TGCAGTGCTAGTTTGGGACAGGGATTATTCTACGAGCAGTACTTC. Its translation is CSASLGQGLFYEQYF.

V is TRBV18 and J is TRBJ2-7; 7 bases are a match to TRBD1. J lost 4 bases, V lost 5 bases, and 11 bases had no gene match. Per the germline V gene, CDR1 is KGHSH and CDR2 is LQKENI. The CDR3 length is 15 residues. For the CDR3, the DNA is TGTGCCAGCTCAGCCCCCGGGACAGCTATGTACGAGCAGTACTTC. As protein: CASSAPGTAMYEQYF.

The chain employs TRBV10-3 and TRBJ2-3, with TRBD1 matching 11 bases. This CDR3 is 17 amino acids long. Trimming took 6 bases from V and 4 from J; bases not matched to a gene: 12. Germline V CDR1 and CDR2: ENHRY, SYGVKD. CDR3 bases: TGTGCCATCAGCCTTCCCGGGACAGGGGGTAAAGCAGATACGCAGTATTTT. It translates to CAISLPGTGGKADTQYF.

This clone has just a few counts. The genes are TRBV11-2 and TRBJ1-5; D might be TRBD1 (5 bases). The CDR3 contains 15 residues. V lost 1 base and J 5 bases, leaving 12 bases between the germline ends. Germline V gene lookup returns CDR1 SGHAT and CDR2 FQNNGV. CDR3 loop: CASSLGRGEDQPQHF. The CDR3 DNA reads as TGTGCCAGCAGCTTAGGGCGAGGGGAGGATCAGCCCCAGCATTTT.

The chain uses TRBV19 and TRBJ1-2; 10 bases agree with TRBD1. From germline, CDR1 is LNHDA and CDR2 SQIVND (reference sequence). The CDR3 sequence is 13 residues long. The trim removed 5 bases at V and 6 bases at J, leaving 3 bases unmatched. The CDR3 DNA reads as TGTGCCAGTAGTTTCGGACAGGGGGATGGCTACACCTTC. Encoded protein: CASSFGQGDGYTF. Variable domain in full (rest from reference TRBV19 and TRBJ1-2): DGGITQSPKYLFRKEGQNVTLSCEQNLNHDAMYWYRQDPGQGLRLIYYSQIVNDFQKGDIAEGYSVSREKKESFPLTVTSAQKNPTAFYLCASSFGQGDGYTFGSGTRLTVV.

The DNA for the CDR3 is TGTGCCAGCAGCTTAGCTAGCCGCGATGAGCAGTTCTTC. Protein product: CASSLASRDEQFF. The chain couples TRBV5-4 to TRBJ2-1; D is possibly TRBD2 (5 bases). The germline CDR1 and CDR2 sequences are SGHNT and YYREEE (reference sequence). V shed 2 bases and J shed 8 bases, with 11 bases lying between them. CDR3 length: 13 amino acids.

The sample holds one count of this clone. This chain uses TRBV29-1 with TRBJ2-1; D is perhaps TRBD2 (7 bases). Germline CDR1 and CDR2: SQVTM and ANQGSEA. The CDR3 is made up of 12 amino acids. The CDR3 reads CSTRRGGNEQFF. The CDR3 nucleotides read TGCAGTACTCGGAGGGGGGGAAATGAGCAGTTCTTC.

The V gene is TRBV5-1, the J gene TRBJ2-2; D might be TRBD2 (5 bases). Germline V gene sequence: CDR1 SGHRS, CDR2 YFSETQ. Trimming pared 2 bases from V and 1 base from J, leaving 9 bases between. The CDR3 totals 15 residues. The CDR3 bases are TGCGCCAGCAGCTTCAGCCGGGAGAACACCGGGGAGCTGTTTTTT. Translated, it gives CASSFSRENTGELFF.

The V gene is TRBV11-3, the J gene TRBJ2-1; TRBD2 is a possible D gene (6 bases). From germline, CDR1 is SGHNT and CDR2 YENEEA. Trimming pared 3 bases from V and 5 bases from J, leaving 8 bases between. The CDR3 is 13 residues long. CDR3 protein: CASSLGLNNEQFF. CDR3 DNA sequence: TGTGCCAGCAGCTTGGGACTCAACAATGAGCAGTTCTTC.

This chain joins TRBV15 and TRBJ1-1; 7 positions match TRBD1. Per the germline V gene, CDR1 is LNHNV and CDR2 is YYDKDF (reference sequence). Trimming removed 3 bases from V and 1 base from J; junction bases left unmatched: 8. This CDR3 contains 16 residues. Here the CDR3 DNA reads TGTGCCACCAGCAGCCTGGCAGGGGGGTGGAACACTGAAGCTTTCTTT. Its translation: CATSSLAGGWNTEAFF.

This chain joins TRBV11-2 and TRBJ2-6, with 8 bases fitting TRBD2. The CDR3 has 17 residues. The V segment lost 5 bases and the J segment 3 bases; nucleotides outside the gene matches: 9. From germline, CDR1 is SGHAT and CDR2 FQNNGV. CDR3 coding DNA: TGTGCCAGCAGCGAAGGCCCTCTAGCGGGTGGGGCCAACGTCCTGACTTTC. It yields the protein CASSEGPLAGGANVLTF.

The chain carries TRBV5-1 and TRBJ2-2; D unresolved. The CDR3 is 13 residues long. Germline V CDR1 and CDR2: SGHRS, YFSETQ. V was shortened by 4 bases and J by 2 bases, with 6 bases between the two germline ends. The CDR3 here is CASSPSNTGELFF. The CDR3 DNA reads as TGCGCCAGCAGCCCTAGTAACACCGGGGAGCTGTTTTTT. The variable domain in full, with the rest retrieved from reference TRBV5-1 and TRBJ2-2, is KAGVTQTPRYLIKTRGQQVTLSCSPISGHRSVSWYQQTPGQGLQFLFEYFSETQRNKGNFPGRFSGRQFSNSRSEMNVSTLELGDSALYLCASSPSNTGELFFGEGSRLTVL.

The chain carries TRBV7-9 and TRBJ1-1; D is ambiguous. The ends were cut back, 3 bases at V and 1 base at J, with 6 bases in the middle. CDR3 length equals 13 residues. Germline CDR1 SEHNR, CDR2 FQNEAQ (reference sequence). DNA for the CDR3: TGTGCCAGCAGCTTTAGACAGAACACTGAAGCTTTCTTT. It translates to CASSFRQNTEAFF.

This clone was seen only a few times. The rearrangement joins TRBV29-1 to TRBJ2-5; TRBD2 might be the D (6 bases). The CDR3 runs to 13 residues. Germline V gene data show CDR1 as SQVTM and CDR2 as ANQGSEA. Trimming shortened V by 6 bases and J by 4 bases, and 15 bases separated the two germline ends. In DNA form, the CDR3 reads TGCAGCGTCCCCAGTGGAGGGATAGAGACCCAGTACTTC. Translating it yields CSVPSGGIETQYF. Together with reference TRBV29-1 and TRBJ2-5, the CDR3 gives the full variable domain: SAVISQKPSRDICQRGTSLTIQCQVDSQVTMMFWYRQQPGQSLTLIATANQGSEATYESGFVIDKFPISRPNLTFSTLTVSNMSPEDSSIYLCSVPSGGIETQYFGPGTRLLVL.

V usage is TRBV11-2 and J usage is TRBJ2-5; 8 nucleotides agree with TRBD2. The CDR3 has 15 residues. Germline assignment: CDR1 SGHAT and CDR2 FQNNGV. Losses at the gene ends were 5 bases for V and 4 bases for J; bases not matched to a gene: 9. CDR3 protein: CASSVSGALGETQYF. The CDR3 DNA reads TGTGCCAGCAGCGTTAGCGGGGCCCTAGGAGAGACCCAGTACTTC.

This chain uses TRBV7-9 with TRBJ1-1; no reliable D call. The CDR3 is 13 residues long. V lost 5 bases, J lost 3 bases, and 10 bases lay in between. The germline V gene has CDR1 SEHNR and CDR2 FQNEAQ (reference sequence). In DNA, the CDR3 is TGTGCCAGCAGCATGACACCCGACACTGAAGCTTTCTTT. Translating it yields CASSMTPDTEAFF.

J is TRBJ1-5 and V is TRBV28, with unresolved D. Per germline, CDR1 MDHEN and CDR2 SYDVKM. The V end lost 8 bases, the J end lost 1 base, and 12 bases lay between the germline ends. CDR3 size: 14 residues. CDR3 region: CASVIGGSNQPQHF. CDR3 DNA: TGTGCCAGCGTAATAGGAGGAAGCAATCAGCCCCAGCATTTT.

This chain links TRBV10-3 with TRBJ2-1; TRBD2 aligns across 8 bases. J lost 8 bases, V lost 7 bases, and 10 bases had no gene match. The V gene's germline CDR1 is ENHRY and CDR2 SYGVKD. This CDR3 region has 14 residues. DNA for the CDR3: TGTGCCATCACCGCCGGGCTAGCGGGTGATGAGCAGTTCTTC. Amino acid sequence: CAITAGLAGDEQFF.

This sequence joins TRBV7-3 and TRBJ1-1; D may be TRBD1 (6 bases). The CDR3 contains 13 residues. V lost 2 bases and J lost 4, with 8 bases in between. CDR1 and CDR2 (germline): SGHTA, FQGTGA. The CDR3 DNA reads as TGTGCCAGCAGCTTAGGGGGCTTCACTGAAGCTTTCTTT. It yields the protein CASSLGGFTEAFF.

The V and J genes are TRBV11-2 and TRBJ1-1; tentative D call: TRBD1 (5 bases). Germline V CDR1 and CDR2: SGHAT, FQNNGV. The CDR3 is 14 amino acids. Trimming pared 5 bases from V and 5 bases from J, leaving 15 bases between. The CDR3 DNA reads as TGTGCCAGCAGCCTTCTCAGGGAAGCGACTGAAGCTTTCTTT. Translated: CASSLLREATEAFF.

This chain links TRBV2 with TRBJ1-1; D is unresolved. Per the germline V gene, CDR1 is SNHLY and CDR2 is FYNNEI. The germline V and J ends were trimmed by 4 bases and 0 bases, with 9 bases remaining between them. The CDR3 has 14 residues. The CDR3: CASSVEAMNTEAFF. The CDR3 bases are TGTGCCAGCAGTGTGGAGGCGATGAACACTGAAGCTTTCTTT.